The 9 T cell receptor beta chains reported below all come from one sample, sequenced in a study of T cell responses to AZD1222 COVID-19 vaccine. TCRdb's copy holds only in-frame clones and misses some; the assay was immunoSEQ multiplex PCR. Among some 74,000 clones listed, around 90% were seen once. The sequenced sample was peripheral blood, obtained 28 days after the second AZD1222 dose. These TCRs come from an adult who received the AZD1222 COVID-19 vaccine.

V usage is TRBV30 and J usage is TRBJ2-1; 8 bases fit TRBD1. Germline assignment: CDR1 GTSNPN and CDR2 SVGIG (reference sequence). V was clipped by 5 bases and J by 3 bases; unmatched bases: 6. This CDR3 has 14 residues. CDR3 coding DNA: TGTGCCTGGGATCCCGGGACAGGCTACAATGAGCAGTTCTTC. This encodes CAWDPGTGYNEQFF.

The chain is built from TRBV15 and TRBJ2-3; the D is unclear. V was shortened by 1 base and J by 4 bases, with 12 bases between the two germline ends. The CDR3 runs to 15 residues. Germline V gives CDR1 LNHNV, CDR2 YYDKDF (reference sequence). The CDR3 loop is CATSRGRALPDTQYF. CDR3 nucleotides: TGTGCCACCAGCAGAGGCCGGGCCCTCCCAGATACGCAGTATTTT.

The chain combines TRBV2 with TRBJ2-2; D perhaps matches TRBD1 (5 bases). CDR3 size: 13 residues. The germline V gene encodes CDR1 SNHLY and CDR2 FYNNEI. The V end lost 5 bases, the J end lost 5 bases, and 9 bases lay between the germline ends. CDR3 DNA sequence: TGTGCCAGCAGTCTGACAGAAACCGGGGAGCTGTTTTTT. This sequence encodes CASSLTETGELFF.

The rearrangement joins TRBV11-2 to TRBJ2-7; D possibly corresponds to TRBD1 (6 bases). Between the trimmed V and J ends, which lost 5 bases and 6 bases, there was a span of 29 bases. The CDR3 length is 18 residues. CDR1 is SGHAT and CDR2 is FQNNGV in the germline V gene. CDR3 amino acids: CASSPLRRNRDYLSEQYF. The CDR3 bases are TGTGCCAGCAGCCCGCTGAGGAGAAACAGGGATTACCTTTCCGAGCAGTACTTC.

The chain uses TRBV6-2 or TRBV6-3 and TRBJ1-5; tentatively, D is TRBD1 (5 bases). Germline lookup yields CDR1 MNHEY and CDR2 SVGEGT. V gave up 6 bases and J gave up 0 bases, with 15 bases separating them. The CDR3 extends over 16 amino acids. CDR3 loop: CASSLAGPYSNQPQHF. CDR3 nucleotide sequence: TGTGCCAGCAGCCTAGCAGGGCCTTATAGCAATCAGCCCCAGCATTTT.

The chain links TRBV6-4 to TRBJ2-1; D possibly corresponds to TRBD2 (6 bases). Germline CDR1 and CDR2: MRHNA and SNTAGT. V lost 0 bases to trimming and J lost 12 bases, with 15 bases between them. CDR3 length: 14 amino acids. The CDR3 coding sequence is TGTGCCAGCAGTGACTCCTTCGTCGGGGGTGGGCAGTTCTTC. Amino acid sequence: CASSDSFVGGGQFF.

The V and J genes are TRBV19 and TRBJ1-5, with unresolved D. This CDR3 is 12 amino acids long. V lost 6 bases and J lost 7, with 10 bases in between. Germline CDR1 reads LNHDA; CDR2 reads SQIVND (reference sequence). The CDR3 nucleotides read TGTGCCAGTAGACGATCGAGCCAGCCCCAGCATTTT. This sequence encodes CASRRSSQPQHF.

The rearrangement links TRBV11-3 to TRBJ2-7; TRBD1 matches 9 bases. CDR3 length: 13 residues. Germline V gene data show CDR1 as SGHNT and CDR2 as YENEEA. The J segment lost 6 bases and the V segment lost 10 bases, leaving 10 bases of the junction unmatched. CDR3 sequence: CATFRGQGAEQYF. The CDR3 DNA reads TGTGCCACCTTTAGGGGACAGGGAGCCGAGCAGTACTTC.

J is TRBJ2-1 and V is TRBV4-3; D unresolved. The CDR3 is 17 amino acids. Trimming left V 3 bases short and J 0 bases short, with 15 bases between. Germline V CDR1 and CDR2: LGHNA, YSLEER. CDR3 sequence reads: CASSHGGNLSSYNEQFF. CDR3 coding DNA: TGCGCCAGCAGCCATGGTGGTAACCTCTCCTCCTACAATGAGCAGTTCTTC.